The entry below describes one T cell receptor (beta chain). The entry originates in a study of shared T cell receptors in the human thymus. The data were produced by immunoSEQ multiplex PCR, yet TCRdb's version contains in-frame clones alone and is incomplete. Counted here are hundreds of thousands of clones, approximately 89% occurring once; the ten biggest clones make up under 0.01%. Germline CDR1 and CDR2: MDHEN and SYDVKM. After removal of 3 bases from V and 5 bases from J, the junction contained 16 bases not matched to a gene. The CDR3 covers 20 residues. These data also featured in a second study, about human thymus T cells. From that report: Thymus tissue for the work was resected from patients undergoing corrective heart surgery.

This TCR came from a boy under two years old with a congenital heart defect. Sequencing used thymocytes. The V call is TRBV28, the J call TRBJ2-1; TRBD2 matches at 13 bases. CDR3: CASSFTELAGGPSLDNEQFF. The CDR3 nucleotides read TGTGCCAGCAGTTTTACGGAACTAGCGGGGGGGCCTAGTCTGGACAATGAGCAGTTCTTC.